Listed below are T cell receptor beta chains from one sample, sequenced in a study of blood T cell repertoires in COVID-19. Assay: immunoSEQ multiplex PCR; the TCRdb copy retains only in-frame clones and omits some. The table has 60,000 to 80,000 clones, 75% to 90% seen once. Material: peripheral blood. All receptors come from a man between 45 and 60 years old with COVID-19, enrolled during active disease. Each CDR3 is given with its conserved first and last residue. The D gene is left open where the match is weak. Rows give clone size only sometimes, using once, few, many, or a class for an expanded clone.

>.|TRBV28|TRBJ1-5|.
CASSFAEGQPQHF
TGTGCCAGCAGTTTCGCAGAGGGTCAGCCCCAGCATTTT
>once|TRBV5-1|TRBJ2-7|.
CASSRGYEQYF
TGCGCCAGCAGCCGGGGTTACGAGCAGTACTTC
>.|TRBV6-6|TRBJ2-7|.
CASSYSPPGYEQYF
TGTGCCAGCAGTTACTCTCCCCCAGGCTACGAGCAGTACTTC
>.|TRBV9|TRBJ2-5|TRBD1
CASSAGTGKYQETQYF
TGTGCCAGCAGCGCCGGGACAGGGAAGTACCAAGAGACCCAGTACTTC
>.|TRBV30|TRBJ2-6|.
CAWKLAGANVLTF
TGTGCCTGGAAGCTTGCCGGGGCCAACGTCCTGACTTTC
>.|TRBV30|TRBJ1-4|TRBD1
CAWSRTGRATNEKLFF
TGTGCCTGGAGTCGGACAGGGAGGGCAACTAATGAAAAACTGTTTTTT
>.|TRBV30|TRBJ2-7|TRBD1
CAWSTGGPYEQYF
TGTGCCTGGTCCACAGGGGGGCCCTACGAGCAGTACTTC
>.|TRBV19|TRBJ1-2|TRBD1
CASSTRQGTFYGYTF
TGTGCCAGTAGTACCCGACAGGGGACCTTCTATGGCTACACCTTC
>.|TRBV6-5|TRBJ1-6|TRBD1
CASSRGGARNSPLHF
TGTGCCAGCAGCCGAGGGGGCGCCAGGAATTCACCCCTCCACTTT
>once|TRBV15|TRBJ1-5|.
CATSHLGGSHVGSNQPQHF
TGTGCCACCAGCCATTTGGGGGGTTCCCATGTCGGAAGCAATCAGCCCCAGCATTTT
>few|TRBV5-6|TRBJ1-5|TRBD1
CASSFQGGVNQPQHF
TGTGCCAGCAGCTTTCAGGGGGGAGTAAATCAGCCCCAGCATTTT
>.|TRBV28|TRBJ1-4|.
CASSLLGNEKLFF
TGTGCCAGCAGTTTACTCGGTAATGAAAAACTGTTTTTT